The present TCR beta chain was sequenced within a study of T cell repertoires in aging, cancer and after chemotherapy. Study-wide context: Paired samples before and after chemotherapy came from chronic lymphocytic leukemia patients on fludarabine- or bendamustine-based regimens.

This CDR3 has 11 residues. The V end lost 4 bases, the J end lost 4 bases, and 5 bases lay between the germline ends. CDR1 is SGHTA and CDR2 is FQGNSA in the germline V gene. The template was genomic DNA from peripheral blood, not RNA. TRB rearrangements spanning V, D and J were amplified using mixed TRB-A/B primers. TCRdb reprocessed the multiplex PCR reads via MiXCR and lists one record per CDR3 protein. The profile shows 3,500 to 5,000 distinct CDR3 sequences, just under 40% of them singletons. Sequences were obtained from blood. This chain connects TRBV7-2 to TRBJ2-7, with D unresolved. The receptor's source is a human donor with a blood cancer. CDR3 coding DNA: TGTGCCAGCAGCTGGGGTTACGAGCAGTACTTC. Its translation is CASSWGYEQYF.